This TCR beta chain was observed in a study of blood T cell repertoires in COVID-19. Study information: Some COVID-19 samples were acute and others convalescent; all came from the United States, Italy and Spain.

Under the authors' procedure: The authors estimated nucleated cell counts from reference gene primer amplification. Assay: immunoSEQ multiplex PCR; the TCRdb copy retains only in-frame clones and omits some. The DNA was the basis for D and trimming; V, J and clone size are from that table. The sample holds around 150,000 clones, roughly 80% seen once. CDR3 length equals 13 residues. Germline V lookup: CDR1 ENHRY, CDR2 SYGVKD. V gave up 9 bases and J gave up 6 bases, with 15 bases separating them. Sequenced input: peripheral blood. The rearrangement joins TRBV10-3 to TRBJ2-4; D possibly corresponds to TRBD2 (5 bases). This clonotype was sampled from a human donor in a cohort sampled during active COVID-19. CDR3 in amino acids: CAIAGENRNIQYF. In nucleotides, the CDR3 is TGTGCCATAGCCGGGGAGAATAGAAACATTCAGTACTTC.